This T cell receptor beta chain came from a study of T cell repertoires in cytomegalovirus infection. Study conclusions and caveats: HLA-C-restricted CMV clonotypes gave the most frequent clonotype in two of eight donors.

TCRdb re-analysed the reads in MiXCR, keeping a single row per CDR3 protein. The repertoire consists of about 530,000 distinct CDR3 sequences, with around a quarter occurring once and the leading ten covering about 12%. This clonotype showed up just a few times. Its specificity is not known. The germline V gene encodes CDR1 SGHDN and CDR2 FVKESK. The CDR3 has 12 residues. V shed 4 bases and J shed 5 bases, with 8 bases lying between them. The sequenced sample was PBMCs. This receptor was obtained from a human donor in good health (CMV status not recorded). Some clones in this sample may be carry-over from other donors' samples. The chain links TRBV14 to TRBJ2-5, with D unresolved. For the CDR3, the DNA is TGTGCCAGCAGCCCGTTTGGGGAGACCCAGTACTTC. This encodes CASSPFGETQYF.